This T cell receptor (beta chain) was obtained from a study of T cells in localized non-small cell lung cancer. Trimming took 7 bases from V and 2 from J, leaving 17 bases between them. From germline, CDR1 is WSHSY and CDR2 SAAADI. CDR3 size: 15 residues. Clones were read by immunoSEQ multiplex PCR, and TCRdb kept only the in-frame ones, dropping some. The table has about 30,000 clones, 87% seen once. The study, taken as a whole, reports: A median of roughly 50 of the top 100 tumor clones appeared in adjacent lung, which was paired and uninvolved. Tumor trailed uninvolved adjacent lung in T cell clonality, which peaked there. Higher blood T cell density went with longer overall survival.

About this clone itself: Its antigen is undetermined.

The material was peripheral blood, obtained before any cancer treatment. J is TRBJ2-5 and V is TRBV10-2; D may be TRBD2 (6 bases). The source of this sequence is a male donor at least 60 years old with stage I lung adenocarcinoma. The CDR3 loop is CASTRPQGGQETQYF. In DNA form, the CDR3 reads TGCGCCAGCACCCGTCCGCAGGGAGGACAAGAGACCCAGTACTTC.